This T cell receptor beta chain was recovered during a study of blood T cell repertoires in COVID-19. Whole-study context: Samples taken during acute and convalescent COVID-19 were collected in the United States, Italy and Spain. From T cells, B-cell-depleted T cells, or PBMCs came the material, which was cDNA or gDNA.

Germline V gene data show CDR1 as MNHEY and CDR2 as SMNVEV (reference sequence). This CDR3 region has 14 residues. The V end was cut by 3 bases, the J end by 1 base, with 10 bases between. Source study methods: Nucleated cell number was recorded as an estimate derived from reference gene primer amplification. The table came from immunoSEQ multiplex PCR; TCRdb's copy has only in-frame clones and leaves some out. V and J calls and clone size are copied from that table; D and trimming were computed from the DNA. The sample has about 210,000 clones, roughly 86% seen once. V is TRBV27 and J is TRBJ2-7; D call uncertain. This sequence was found in a woman in her 40s with acute or convalescent COVID-19. The sequenced sample was peripheral blood. Here the CDR3 reads CASSFGPQSYEQYF. In nucleotides, the CDR3 is TGTGCCAGCAGTTTTGGGCCCCAATCCTACGAGCAGTACTTC.